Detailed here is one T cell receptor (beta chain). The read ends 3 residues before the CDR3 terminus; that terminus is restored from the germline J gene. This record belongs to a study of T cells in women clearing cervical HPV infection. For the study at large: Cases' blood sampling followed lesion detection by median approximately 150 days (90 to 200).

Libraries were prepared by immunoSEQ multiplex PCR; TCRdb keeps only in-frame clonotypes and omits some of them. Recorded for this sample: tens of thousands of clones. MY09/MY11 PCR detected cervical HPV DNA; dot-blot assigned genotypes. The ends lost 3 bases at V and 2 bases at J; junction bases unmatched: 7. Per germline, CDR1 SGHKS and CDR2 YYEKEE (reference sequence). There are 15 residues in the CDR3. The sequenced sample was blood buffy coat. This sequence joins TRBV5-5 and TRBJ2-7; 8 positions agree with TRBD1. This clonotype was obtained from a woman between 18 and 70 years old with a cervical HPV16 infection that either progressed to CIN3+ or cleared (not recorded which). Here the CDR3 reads CASSSIPGQAYEQYF. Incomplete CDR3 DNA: TGTGCCAGCAGCTCCATACCGGGACAGGCCTACGAG.